The present TCR beta chain was sequenced within a study of CD8 T cells in ankylosing spondylitis. TCRdb re-derived calls from the 5' RACE reads in MiXCR, one entry per CDR3 protein. The repertoire holds 350,000 or so distinct CDR3 sequences, with around 7.6% as singletons. This clonotype was counted a few times. Its target is unknown. Trimming took 4 bases from V and 3 from J, leaving 16 bases between them. This CDR3 spans 15 amino acids. The germline V gene has CDR1 KGHSH and CDR2 LQKENI. Findings and caveats of the study: Typical of ankylosing spondylitis blood, it appeared, was a TCR beta motif of under 10 highly homologous variants. Disease-associated clonotypes exhibited CD8+ identity and were relatively infrequent in peripheral blood. The authors reported significant enrichment of disease-linked clones in matched ankylosing spondylitis synovial fluid.

The TCR originated in a male donor with ankylosing spondylitis. Sequencing was carried out using blood, either unsorted or a sorted T cell fraction (not recorded which). The chain employs TRBV18 and TRBJ2-7; D tentatively fits TRBD1 or TRBD2 (6 bases each). DNA of the CDR3: TGTGCCAGCTCACTCGCAGGGGAGGCTATCTACGAGCAGTACTTC. Translation: CASSLAGEAIYEQYF.